These T cell receptor beta chains were read from a single sample in a study of memory CD4+ T cells and cytomegalovirus serostatus. Sequenced by immunoSEQ multiplex PCR; TCRdb stores in-frame clones only, minus some. Here the sample spans 40,000 to 45,000 clones, roughly 77% being singletons. The sequenced sample was memory CD4+ T cells from blood. The receptor set was obtained from an adult in good health and CMV-seronegative. CDR3s include the opening cysteine and the closing phenylalanine or tryptophan. The order of the fields is V gene, clone size, J gene, D gene, CDR3 DNA, CDR3 protein. D genes are given only for firm matches. Not every row has a clone size; where given, it reads once, few, many or a size class.

>TRBV19|few|TRBJ1-6|TRBD1
TGTGCCAGTAGGACAGGGGAAAGCGGGAATTCACCCCTCCACTTT
CASRTGESGNSPLHF
>TRBV7-2|.|TRBJ2-5|.
TGTGCCAGCAGCTTAGTTATCCAAGAGACCCAGTACTTC
CASSLVIQETQYF
>TRBV7-8|.|TRBJ1-5|.
TGTGCCAGCAGCAGGGAAGGGTACGAACAGCCCCAGCATTTT
CASSREGYEQPQHF
>TRBV5-1|few|TRBJ2-3|TRBD2
TGCGCCAGCAGTCGCCCGGCGGGGGGAGCAGATACGCAGTATTTT
CASSRPAGGADTQYF
>TRBV7-3|once|TRBJ1-1|.
TGTGCCAGCAGCTTATACGTGATGGGGACTGAAGCTTTCTTT
CASSLYVMGTEAFF
>TRBV7-9|once|TRBJ1-2|.
TGTGCCAGCAGCTTAGCGCGCGTCTATGGCTACACCTTC
CASSLARVYGYTF
>TRBV19|.|TRBJ1-2|.
TGTGCCAGTAGTCCAGGCTACACCCTAGGACAGTCCTATGGCTACACCTTC
CASSPGYTLGQSYGYTF
>TRBV5-6|.|TRBJ1-1|.
TGTGCCAGCAGGGGAGCGAGGAAGTCCACTGAAGCTTTCTTT
CASRGARKSTEAFF
>TRBV6-6|.|TRBJ2-2|.
TGTGCCGGAGATAGGGGGACGGGGGAGCTGTTTTTT
CAGDRGTGELFF
>TRBV2|.|TRBJ2-3|.
TGTGCCAGCAGCCCCCTCGAAAGCTCTCTGGGTCCAGATACGCAGTATTTT
CASSPLESSLGPDTQYF
>TRBV6-1|.|TRBJ2-7|.
TGTGCCAGCAGTCGACGCGTGCGGTCCTACGAGCAGTACTTC
CASSRRVRSYEQYF
>TRBV30|.|TRBJ2-4|.
TGTGCCTGGAGTGTTGCGGGTGTAAACATTCAGTACTTC
CAWSVAGVNIQYF
>TRBV18|.|TRBJ1-5|.
TGTGCCAGCTCGGAGACAGACTATCAGCCCCAGCATTTT
CASSETDYQPQHF
>TRBV5-1|.|TRBJ1-4|.
TGCGCCAGCAGCTTGGTCGGAGGATCTAATGAAAAACTGTTTTTT
CASSLVGGSNEKLFF
>TRBV4-2|.|TRBJ2-1|TRBD2
TGTGCCAGCAGCCAAGAAGATCGGCGGGGGGACCTGTACAATGAGCAGTTCTTC
CASSQEDRRGDLYNEQFF
>TRBV4-1|.|TRBJ2-1|TRBD2
TGCGCCAGCAGCCAACTACTAGCGGGGTACTACAATGAGCAGTTCTTC
CASSQLLAGYYNEQFF
>TRBV4-2|.|TRBJ2-7|.
TGTGCCAGCAGCCGTAGATCCTACGAGCAGTACTTC
CASSRRSYEQYF
>TRBV6-1|.|TRBJ1-2|.
TGTGCCACGTGTCCTCCGGGAGGCGACTATGGCTACACCTTC
CATCPPGGDYGYTF
>TRBV18|.|TRBJ2-5|.
TGTGCCAGCTCACCACGGCAGTACCAAGAGACCCAGTACTTC
CASSPRQYQETQYF
>TRBV2|.|TRBJ1-4|TRBD1
TGTGCCAGCATGGGGACAGCGCGTAATGAAAAACTGTTTTTT
CASMGTARNEKLFF
>TRBV6-6|.|TRBJ2-7|.
TGTGCCAGCAGTTACAAAGACAGTTACGAGCAGTACTTC
CASSYKDSYEQYF
>TRBV19|.|TRBJ2-3|.
TGTGCCAGTAGAATCGGAGCGGCAGACCGCACAGATACGCAGTATTTT
CASRIGAADRTDTQYF
>TRBV11-2|.|TRBJ2-5|.
TGTGCCAGCAGCTTAGTTCTGGGACCCCAAGAGACCCAGTACTTC
CASSLVLGPQETQYF
>TRBV5-1|.|TRBJ1-4|.
TGCGCCAGCAGCTTGTCCCAGTCTAATGAAAAACTGTTTTTT
CASSLSQSNEKLFF
>TRBV7-2|.|TRBJ2-1|.
TGTGCCAGCAGCTTAGCTGGCCTGAATGAGCAGTTCTTC
CASSLAGLNEQFF
>TRBV9|.|TRBJ1-5|.
TGTGCCAGCAGCGTAGAGGGGGATAGCAATCAGCCCCAGCATTTT
CASSVEGDSNQPQHF
>TRBV4-2|.|TRBJ1-4|TRBD1
TGTGCCAGCAGCCGATCCGGGACAGCAAATGAAAAACTGTTTTTT
CASSRSGTANEKLFF
>TRBV6-1|.|TRBJ2-3|.
TGTGCCAGCATGCGGGGTGGACGTTCAGATACGCAGTATTTT
CASMRGGRSDTQYF
>TRBV6-5|.|TRBJ1-2|TRBD1
TGTGCCAGCACCGAGGACAGGGTAGTCGGCTACACCTTC
CASTEDRVVGYTF
>TRBV7-9|.|TRBJ1-1|.
TGTGCCAGCAGCCGTCGGGATGGGGGCGACACTGAAGCTTTCTTT
CASSRRDGGDTEAFF
>TRBV20-1|once|TRBJ1-1|.
TGCAGTGCTCGACTTCGACCTGAAGCTTTCTTT
CSARLRPEAFF
>TRBV27|.|TRBJ1-6|.
TGTGCCAGCCGAGAGAGGCAAAACCTTAGGTCACCCCTCCACTTT
CASRERQNLRSPLHF
>TRBV30|.|TRBJ2-5|.
TGTGCCTGGAGCCGACGGGTTCGAGAGACCCAGTACTTC
CAWSRRVRETQYF
>TRBV7-9|few|TRBJ2-1|TRBD2
TGTGCCAGCAGCTTAGGGACTAGCGGGGCCGATGAGCAGTTCTTC
CASSLGTSGADEQFF
>TRBV19|.|TRBJ1-5|.
TGTGCCAGTTCAAGCGGGGGCAAGGCAAATCAGCCCCAGCATTTT
CASSSGGKANQPQHF
>TRBV7-8|.|TRBJ1-2|.
TGTGCCAGCAGCCGGACGGAGAACTATGGCTACACCTTC
CASSRTENYGYTF
>TRBV4-1|.|TRBJ1-3|.
TGCGCCAGCAGCCTCGGGACCTCTGGAAACACCATATATTTT
CASSLGTSGNTIYF
>TRBV2|.|TRBJ2-7|TRBD2
TGTGCCAGCAGCCGCACTAGCGGGGATTCCTACGAGCAGTACTTC
CASSRTSGDSYEQYF
>TRBV6-6|.|TRBJ2-7|.
TGTGCCAGCAGTTTGATATACGAGCAGTACTTC
CASSLIYEQYF
>TRBV27|few|TRBJ2-2|TRBD1
TGTGCCAGCAGTCCGGGGGACAGGTTCACCGGGGAGCTGTTTTTT
CASSPGDRFTGELFF
>TRBV19|few|TRBJ1-1|TRBD1
TGTGCCACCAACAGGGGGAGGTTTATCACTGAAGCTTTCTTT
CATNRGRFITEAFF
>TRBV7-2|.|TRBJ1-2|TRBD1
TGTGCCAGCAGCGGAAAGACAGGGGGCGGCCATGGCTACACCTTC
CASSGKTGGGHGYTF
>TRBV7-2|.|TRBJ1-3|.
TGTGCCAGCAGCTTACCGTATGGTCCTGGAAACACCATATATTTT
CASSLPYGPGNTIYF
>TRBV7-3|once|TRBJ2-5|.
TGTGCCAGCAGCTTATGGGGGGGGGCGGTGGCTAGCGGTCCCCTCCAAGAGACCCAGTACTTC
CASSLWGGAVASGPLQETQYF
>TRBV19|.|TRBJ1-2|TRBD1
TGTGCCAGTAGTATCAGGACAGGGACTGGCTACACCTTC
CASSIRTGTGYTF
>TRBV4-2|.|TRBJ1-1|.
TGTGCCAGCAGCCCCAGGGCAGGGATGAACACTGAAGCTTTCTTT
CASSPRAGMNTEAFF
>TRBV7-9|.|TRBJ2-2|.
TGTGCCAGCAGTACCTCCACCCGAACAGGGACCGGGGAGCTGTTTTTT
CASSTSTRTGTGELFF
>TRBV5-4|.|TRBJ1-2|.
TGTGCCAGCAGCTCCGACGGGGACTATGGCTACACCTTC
CASSSDGDYGYTF
>TRBV7-9|.|TRBJ1-2|.
TGTGCCAGCAGCTGGGACGGTAACTATGGCTACACCTTC
CASSWDGNYGYTF
>TRBV4-1|.|TRBJ2-5|.
TGCGCCAGCAGCCAATCCCCCCTTTACCAAGAGACCCAGTACTTC
CASSQSPLYQETQYF
>TRBV13|.|TRBJ1-1|.
TGTGCCAGCAGCCCTCCCCCGGAGAACACTGAAGCTTTCTTT
CASSPPPENTEAFF
>TRBV18|.|TRBJ1-4|.
TGTGCCAGCTCAGTGACACCTCTTGCAACTAATGAAAAACTGTTTTTT
CASSVTPLATNEKLFF
>TRBV5-1|.|TRBJ1-1|.
TGCGCCAGCAGCGCCGAAGGGGGAAACACTGAAGCTTTCTTT
CASSAEGGNTEAFF
>TRBV4-1|.|TRBJ1-1|TRBD1
TGCGCCAGCAGCCAAGATCCGACAGGGTCCGTGAACACTGAAGCTTTCTTT
CASSQDPTGSVNTEAFF
>TRBV7-8|few|TRBJ2-1|TRBD1
TGTGCCAGCAGCGGATCCAGGGGGCGCGGCTATGAGCAGTTCTTC
CASSGSRGRGYEQFF
>TRBV5-6|.|TRBJ2-7|TRBD1
TGTGCCAGCAGCTTTAGGGGGCGGGACGAGCAGTACTTC
CASSFRGRDEQYF
>TRBV7-9|.|TRBJ2-6|.
TGTGCCAGCAGCTTAGTAGCTGGGGCCAACGTCCTGACTTTC
CASSLVAGANVLTF
>TRBV25-1|few|TRBJ1-6|.
TGTGCCAGCAGTGAATTCGGACCGGGAATGAATTCACCCCTCCACTTT
CASSEFGPGMNSPLHF
>TRBV6-1|.|TRBJ2-7|.
TGTGCCAGCGCAATCGCCTGGGGCGAGCAGTACTTC
CASAIAWGEQYF